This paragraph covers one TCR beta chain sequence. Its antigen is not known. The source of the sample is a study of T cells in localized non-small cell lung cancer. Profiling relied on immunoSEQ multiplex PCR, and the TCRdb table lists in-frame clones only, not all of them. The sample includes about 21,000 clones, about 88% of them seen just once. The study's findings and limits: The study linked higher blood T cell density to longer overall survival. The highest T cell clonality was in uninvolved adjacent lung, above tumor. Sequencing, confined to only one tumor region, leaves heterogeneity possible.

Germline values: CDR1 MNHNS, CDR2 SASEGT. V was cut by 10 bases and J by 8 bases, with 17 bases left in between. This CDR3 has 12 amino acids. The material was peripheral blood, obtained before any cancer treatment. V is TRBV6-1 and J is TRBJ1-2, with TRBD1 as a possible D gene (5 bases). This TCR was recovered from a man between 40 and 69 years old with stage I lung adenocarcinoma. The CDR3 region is CAIRRDLWGYTF. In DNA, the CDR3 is TGTGCCATTAGGAGGGACCTATGGGGCTACACCTTC.